Presented here are 25 T cell receptor beta chains from one specimen sequenced in a study of regulatory and conventional T cells in RAG deficiency. Data came from immunoSEQ multiplex PCR; TCRdb stores just in-frame clones and leaves some out. This table holds 20,000 to 25,000 clones, 95% to 97% found once. Genomic DNA came from blood conventional CD4+ T cells gated CD25-low CD127-high. The data also belong to a second study, concerning regulatory T cells. That report adds: The PCR used 52 TRBV and 13 TRBJ primers.

The sequenced sample was CD25- CD4+ T cells sorted from blood. The receptor source for this set is a human donor in good health.

With regard to this clone: A read error may produce the germline difference seen at one junction end. At the DNA level, this CDR3 is encoded by other sequences in the same sample as well. V usage is TRBV19 and J usage is TRBJ1-6; D remains unclear. The CDR3 has 18 amino acids. Per germline, CDR1 LNHDA and CDR2 SQIVND (reference sequence). The CDR3 reads CASSIGRPASSYNSPLHF. CDR3 DNA sequence: TGTGCCAGTAGTATAGGGCGGCCGGCGAGCTCCTATAATTCCCCCCTCCACTTT.

This chain uses TRBV28 with TRBJ2-2, with TRBD1 matching over 10 bases. The CDR3 runs 15 residues. Germline V gives CDR1 MDHEN, CDR2 SYDVKM. CDR3 region: CASIVGTGAAGELFF. The CDR3 DNA is TGTGCTTCTATTGTCGGGACAGGGGCGGCCGGGGAGCTGTTTTTT.

The CDR3 here is CASSWTGALSNYGYTF. CDR3 DNA: TGTGCCAGCAGCTGGACAGGGGCCCTTTCTAACTATGGCTACACCTTC. The chain employs TRBV7-2 and TRBJ1-2; the match to TRBD1 covers 9 bases. V was pared by 4 bases and J by 0 bases, with 6 bases of the junction left unmatched. Germline V lookup: CDR1 SGHTA, CDR2 FQGNSA. The CDR3 totals 16 residues.

The genes are TRBV7-9 and TRBJ2-2; possible D gene TRBD1, 5 bases. The CDR3 runs to 16 residues. From germline, CDR1 is SEHNR and CDR2 FQNEAQ (reference sequence). V dropped 1 base and J dropped 4 bases, with 13 bases sitting between them. CDR3 amino acids: CASSLGQGSRTGELFF. DNA for the CDR3: TGTGCCAGCAGCTTAGGTCAGGGATCTCGCACCGGGGAGCTGTTTTTT.

This chain uses TRBV6-6 with TRBJ1-1; D not resolved. CDR1 MNHNY and CDR2 SVGAGI come from the germline V gene (reference sequence). V lost 7 bases to trimming and J lost 0 bases, with 9 bases between them. The CDR3 runs 13 residues. For the CDR3, the DNA is TGTGCCAGCATCAGACACATGAACACTGAAGCTTTCTTT. Translating gives CASIRHMNTEAFF.

The chain couples TRBV21-1 to TRBJ1-6; the table's TRBD1 call for D was not verified on the DNA. TRBV21-1 is annotated as a pseudogene. The CDR3 spans 14 residues. The CDR3 region has the DNA TGTGCCAGCAGCAAACCCGACAGACGATCACCCCTCCACTTT. Encoded protein: CASSKPDRRSPLHF.

This chain uses TRBV6-5 with TRBJ1-2; a possible D gene is TRBD1 (5 bases). The germline V gene has CDR1 MNHEY and CDR2 SVGAGI. The CDR3 is made up of 14 amino acids. Trimming left V 6 bases short and J 4 bases short, with 15 bases between. The CDR3 DNA follows: TGTGCCAGCAGACCCAGGGTGTCGAGCTATGGCTACACCTTC. Its protein is CASRPRVSSYGYTF.

The chain uses TRBV18 and TRBJ1-1, with 7 bases that match TRBD1. The J segment lost 9 bases and the V segment lost 3 bases, leaving 4 bases of the junction unmatched. Germline CDR1 is KGHSH and CDR2 is LQKENI. The CDR3 is 12 residues long. DNA for the CDR3: TGTGCCAGCTCACCGGAGACAGGGAAAGCTTTCTTT. Translation gives CASSPETGKAFF.

This sequence joins TRBV30 and TRBJ2-3; 7 nucleotides align to TRBD1. The CDR3 has 14 amino acids. V gave up 4 bases and J gave up 4 bases; unmatched junction bases: 8. Germline CDR1 reads GTSNPN; CDR2 reads SVGIG (reference sequence). Written as DNA, the CDR3 is TGTGCCTGGACGGGACAGTTAGATGCAGATACGCAGTATTTT. Its protein is CAWTGQLDADTQYF.

The gene calls are TRBV18 and TRBJ1-1; no clear D. The ends were cut back, 4 bases at V and 5 bases at J, with 8 bases in the middle. CDR1 is KGHSH, CDR2 LQKENI, per germline. The CDR3 length is 12 residues. The CDR3 bases are TGTGCCAGCTCACTCTCGGGTACTGAAGCTTTCTTT. It specifies CASSLSGTEAFF.

This chain connects TRBV27 to TRBJ2-1, with D perhaps matching TRBD2 (5 bases). In germline, CDR1 is MNHEY, CDR2 SMNVEV (reference sequence). V lost 6 bases to trimming and J lost 4 bases, with 10 bases between them. The CDR3 is 13 amino acids. CDR3 sequence: CASRADFYNEQFF. In DNA, the CDR3 is TGTGCCAGCAGAGCGGACTTTTACAATGAGCAGTTCTTC.

There are a few counts of this clone. For the CDR3, the DNA is TGTGCCAGCAGCTTCAACCGACAGGGGTCCAATCAGCCCCAGCATTTT. Translating gives CASSFNRQGSNQPQHF. The chain has TRBV5-8 and TRBJ1-5, with TRBD1 matching 8 bases. Germline V gene lookup returns CDR1 SGHTS and CDR2 YDEGEE. V shed 2 bases, J shed 3 bases, and the junction held 7 bases outside the gene matches. The CDR3 runs to 16 residues.

The V gene is TRBV27, the J gene TRBJ2-1, with TRBD1 identical over 8 bases. The CDR3 runs to 14 residues. V was clipped by 11 bases and J by 9 bases; unmatched bases: 15. CDR1 is MNHEY and CDR2 is SMNVEV in the germline V gene (reference sequence). This chain's CDR3 is CAGTSTGAKAEQFF. CDR3 nucleotides: TGTGCCGGCACCTCGACAGGGGCCAAGGCTGAGCAGTTCTTC.

The chain joins TRBV27 to TRBJ2-7, with a possible D match to TRBD2 (5 bases). This CDR3 has 14 amino acids. Trimming left V 6 bases short and J 0 bases short, with 12 bases between. Looked up from germline, CDR1 is MNHEY and CDR2 is SMNVEV (reference sequence). The CDR3 DNA reads as TGTGCCAGCAGCCTCAGGAGGAGCTCCTACGAGCAGTACTTC. Translated: CASSLRRSSYEQYF.

This chain uses TRBV6-6 with TRBJ2-3; 7 nucleotides agree with TRBD2. The trim removed 0 bases at V and 6 bases at J, leaving 6 bases unmatched. This CDR3 has 15 amino acids. CDR1 is MNHNY, CDR2 SVGAGI, per germline (reference sequence). The CDR3, as DNA: TGTGCCAGCAGTTACTCCGGGGCGGGGGAGGATACGCAGTATTTT. Its translation is CASSYSGAGEDTQYF.

The chain couples TRBV7-9 to TRBJ1-2; D not resolved. Germline-derived CDR1 and CDR2 are SEHNR and FQNEAQ (reference sequence). The CDR3 loop spans 13 amino acids. V lost 5 bases and J lost 7, with 14 bases in between. CDR3 sequence reads: CASSPDWAGGYTF. CDR3 nucleotides: TGTGCCAGCAGCCCGGACTGGGCGGGTGGCTACACCTTC.

The gene calls are TRBV6-5 and TRBJ2-5, with D possibly matching TRBD2 (6 bases). The CDR3 runs 14 residues. Looked up from germline, CDR1 is MNHEY and CDR2 is SVGAGI. Trimming pared 6 bases from V and 5 bases from J, leaving 16 bases between. In nucleotides, the CDR3 is TGTGCCAGCAGACCGGGACTGCCATCTGAGACCCAGTACTTC. This translates into CASRPGLPSETQYF.

The chain couples TRBV28 to TRBJ2-5; 8 nucleotides agree with TRBD1. The CDR3 consists of 14 residues. The ends lost 4 bases at V and 2 bases at J; junction bases unmatched: 3. Germline lookup yields CDR1 MDHEN and CDR2 SYDVKM. CDR3 DNA: TGTGCCAGCAGTTCACGGACAGGGCAAGAGACCCAGTACTTC. Protein sequence: CASSSRTGQETQYF.

This rearrangement joins TRBV5-4 to TRBJ1-4; no clear D. The CDR3 is made up of 13 amino acids. Germline CDR1 and CDR2: SGHNT and YYREEE (reference sequence). Trimming stripped 0 bases from V and 7 bases from J, with 7 bases between. For the CDR3, the DNA is TGTGCCAGCAGCTTGGCTCCCGGTGAAAAACTGTTTTTT. Translated: CASSLAPGEKLFF.

V and J are TRBV19 and TRBJ1-5, with TRBD1 identical over 9 bases. The CDR3 loop spans 16 amino acids. Trimming removed 3 bases from V and 2 bases from J; junction bases left unmatched: 5. Germline V gene sequence: CDR1 LNHDA, CDR2 SQIVND (reference sequence). The chain's CDR3 is CASSMGTGGRNQPQHF. For the CDR3, the DNA is TGTGCCAGTAGTATGGGTACAGGGGGCCGCAATCAGCCCCAGCATTTT.

The chain recombines TRBV9 with TRBJ1-1, with a tentative D call TRBD1 (5 bases). Looked up from germline, CDR1 is SGDLS and CDR2 is YYNGEE. This CDR3 comprises 12 residues. Deletions cut 4 bases from V and 7 bases from J, with 11 bases between. CDR3 amino acids: CASSRGGGEAFF. The CDR3 nucleotides read TGTGCCAGCAGCAGGGGCGGCGGTGAAGCTTTCTTT.

The chain uses TRBV5-1 and TRBJ1-1; 9 nucleotides align to TRBD1. In germline, CDR1 is SGHRS, CDR2 YFSETQ. The CDR3 covers 16 residues. The V segment lost 1 base and the J segment 4 bases; nucleotides outside the gene matches: 8. The CDR3, as DNA: TGCGCCAGCAGCTTGTCCTCCGGGACAGGGAGCACTGAAGCTTTCTTT. Its protein is CASSLSSGTGSTEAFF.

Remarks on this clone: One junction end does not reproduce the germline sequence, and a read error may be involved. The same CDR3 is also encoded by other DNA sequences in this sample. The J gene is TRBJ1-6, the V gene TRBV27, with D unclear. The CDR3 spans 16 residues. From germline, CDR1 is MNHEY and CDR2 SMNVEV (reference sequence). This CDR3 reads CASSSRREALNSPLHF. DNA for the CDR3: TGTGCCAGCAGTTCTCGGAGAGAGGCCTTAAATTCCCCCCTCCACTTT.

The chain joins TRBV11-2 to TRBJ2-6, with a possible D match to TRBD2 (5 bases). Germline V gives CDR1 SGHAT, CDR2 FQNNGV. The V end lost 1 base, the J end lost 1 base, and 5 bases lay between the germline ends. This CDR3 region has 15 residues. This chain's CDR3 is CASSLAGSGANVLTF. The CDR3 nucleotides are TGTGCCAGCAGCTTAGCGGGGTCTGGGGCCAACGTCCTGACTTTC. Filled out from reference TRBV11-2 and TRBJ2-6, the complete variable domain reads EAGVAQSPRYKIIEKRQSVAFWCNPISGHATLYWYQQILGQGPKLLIQFQNNGVVDDSQLPKDRFSAERLKGVDSTLKIQPAKLEDSAVYLCASSLAGSGANVLTFGAGSRLTVL.

The chain uses TRBV5-1 and TRBJ1-2; TRBD1 might be the D (6 bases). Germline-derived CDR1 and CDR2 are SGHRS and YFSETQ. The V end was cut by 1 base, the J end by 8 bases, with 15 bases between. The CDR3 runs 14 residues. CDR3 protein: CASSLSEGGRGYTF. Written as DNA, the CDR3 is TGCGCCAGCAGCTTGAGTGAAGGGGGACGGGGCTACACCTTC.